Presented here are 14 T cell receptor beta chains from one specimen sequenced in a study of response to subunit inactivated influenza vaccine. TCRdb re-called the RT-PCR reads with MiXCR, one entry per CDR3 protein. The sample has more than 700,000 distinct CDR3 sequences, about 20% seen once; the top ten hold 9.5% to 13%. The input for sequencing was PBMCs from blood, taken around 5 days after vaccination. The receptors were sampled from a man between 45 and 60 years old who received an inactivated influenza vaccine.

The table lists this clonotype with a few counts. The V gene is TRBV28, the J gene TRBJ1-5, with D possibly matching TRBD1 (6 bases). Trimming removed 5 bases from V and 3 bases from J, with 14 bases in between. Germline lookup yields CDR1 MDHEN and CDR2 SYDVKM. The CDR3 loop spans 15 amino acids. The CDR3 nucleotides are TGTGCCAGCAGTCCCATAGGACAGAACAATCAGCCCCAGCATTTT. Translation gives CASSPIGQNNQPQHF.

This clonotype occurred a few times. The V call is TRBV15, the J call TRBJ2-1; 10 bases align to TRBD2. V was pared by 0 bases and J by 6 bases, with 5 bases of the junction left unmatched. The CDR3 contains 16 residues. The germline V gene has CDR1 LNHNV and CDR2 YYDKDF (reference sequence). DNA for the CDR3: TGTGCCACCAGCAGAGATCGGCTAGCGGGAGTCAATGAGCAGTTCTTC. As protein: CATSRDRLAGVNEQFF.

This clonotype has only a few counts. The chain links TRBV10-3 to TRBJ2-1; 14 nucleotides match TRBD2. Germline CDR1 is ENHRY and CDR2 is SYGVKD. CDR3 length: 15 residues. Losses at the gene ends were 6 bases for V and 4 bases for J; bases not matched to a gene: 2. CDR3 protein: CAIRGLAGDYNEQFF. The CDR3 coding sequence is TGTGCCATCAGGGGACTAGCGGGAGATTACAATGAGCAGTTCTTC.

The chain joins TRBV6-2 or TRBV6-3 to TRBJ2-7; D call uncertain. Trimming left V 2 bases short and J 7 bases short, with 9 bases between. Germline loops: CDR1 MNHEY, CDR2 SVGEGT. This CDR3 region has 12 residues. In nucleotides, the CDR3 is TGTGCCAGCAGTTACAGTATCTTGGAGCAGTACTTC. Translating it yields CASSYSILEQYF.

The chain recombines TRBV5-1 with TRBJ2-7; 8 nucleotides agree with TRBD1. Trimming cost V 4 bases and J 1 base; bases outside gene matches: 4. Germline values: CDR1 SGHRS, CDR2 YFSETQ. There are 14 residues in the CDR3. The CDR3 sequence is CASSRGDRSYEQYF. The CDR3 DNA sequence: TGCGCCAGCAGCCGAGGGGACAGGTCCTACGAGCAGTACTTC.

The CDR3 sequence is CASSPRTGQIYEQYF. The CDR3 DNA reads as TGTGCCAGCAGCCCACGGACAGGCCAGATCTACGAGCAGTACTTC. The chain joins TRBV7-2 to TRBJ2-7, with TRBD1 matching over 7 bases. Germline V gene lookup returns CDR1 SGHTA and CDR2 FQGNSA. The length of the CDR3 is 15 residues. Trimming at V came to 5 bases and at J to 3 bases, leaving 10 bases not matched to a gene. The variable domain in full, completed from reference TRBV7-2 and TRBJ2-7, reads GAGVSQSPSNKVTEKGKDVELRCDPISGHTALYWYRQSLGQGLEFLIYFQGNSAPDKSGLPSDRFSAERTGGSVSTLTIQRTQQEDSAVYLCASSPRTGQIYEQYFGPGTRLTVT.

This clonotype has a handful of counts. The rearrangement uses TRBV29-1 and TRBJ2-1; perhaps D is TRBD1 or TRBD2 (6 bases each). Germline V gives CDR1 SQVTM, CDR2 ANQGSEA. V was shortened by 5 bases and J by 0 bases, with 14 bases between the two germline ends. CDR3 size: 15 residues. The CDR3 sequence: CSVRPGGRSYNEQFF. The CDR3 nucleotides read TGCAGCGTTCGTCCCGGGGGCCGCTCCTACAATGAGCAGTTCTTC.

This clonotype was counted only a few times. The chain recombines TRBV11-2 with TRBJ2-5, with 7 nucleotides matching TRBD2. From germline, CDR1 is SGHAT and CDR2 FQNNGV. This CDR3 has 14 amino acids. J was trimmed by 5 bases and V by 2 bases; bases with no gene match: 5. In nucleotides, the CDR3 is TGTGCCAGCAGCTTAAACTCCGGGGGGGAGACCCAGTACTTC. It is translated as CASSLNSGGETQYF. The full variable domain, its missing parts supplied by reference TRBV11-2 and TRBJ2-5, is EAGVAQSPRYKIIEKRQSVAFWCNPISGHATLYWYQQILGQGPKLLIQFQNNGVVDDSQLPKDRFSAERLKGVDSTLKIQPAKLEDSAVYLCASSLNSGGETQYFGPGTRLLVL.

J is TRBJ2-7 and V is TRBV9; 12 nucleotides agree with TRBD2. The V and J ends lost 4 bases and 5 bases, in that order; junction bases with no gene match: 7. Per the germline V gene, CDR1 is SGDLS and CDR2 is YYNGEE. This CDR3 spans 15 amino acids. The CDR3 coding sequence is TGTGCCAGCAGCACCACTAGCGGGAGGATGAACGAGCAGTACTTC. This codes for CASSTTSGRMNEQYF. The entire variable domain, with the rest obtained from reference TRBV9 and TRBJ2-7, is as follows: DSGVTQTPKHLITATGQRVTLRCSPRSGDLSVYWYQQSLDQGLQFLIQYYNGEERAKGNILERFSAQQFPDLHSELNLSSLELGDSALYFCASSTTSGRMNEQYFGPGTRLTVT.

The gene calls are TRBV30 and TRBJ2-5; D unclear. Germline-derived CDR1 and CDR2 are GTSNPN and SVGIG (reference sequence). The CDR3 has 11 amino acids. V gave up 1 base and J gave up 5 bases, with 5 bases separating them. CDR3 in DNA: TGTGCCTGGAGTGGGCGGGAGACCCAGTACTTC. Protein sequence: CAWSGRETQYF.

In DNA form, the CDR3 reads TGCAGCACCCGGACAGTAGCTAACTATGGCTACACCTTC. Translating gives CSTRTVANYGYTF. The rearrangement uses TRBV29-1 and TRBJ1-2; D might be TRBD1 (6 bases). V was shortened by 8 bases and J by 0 bases, with 13 bases between the two germline ends. Germline values: CDR1 SQVTM, CDR2 ANQGSEA. This CDR3 contains 13 residues.

The chain links TRBV7-8 to TRBJ1-2; D not resolved. Trimming shortened V by 1 base and J by 3 bases, and 15 bases separated the two germline ends. CDR1 is SGHVS and CDR2 is FQNEAQ in the germline V gene. The CDR3 totals 16 residues. CDR3 bases: TGTGCCAGCAGCTTAGAAGGGCTGGACGGAGACTATGGCTACACCTTC. Translation: CASSLEGLDGDYGYTF.

The chain is built from TRBV12-3 or TRBV12-4 and TRBJ2-7; a weak D match, TRBD2 (5 bases). The V gene lost 3 bases and the J gene lost 5 bases, with 20 bases spanning the gap. The length of the CDR3 is 16 residues. The CDR3: CASSLSRAVLANEQYF. The CDR3 DNA reads as TGTGCCAGCAGTTTGTCCCGAGCGGTTCTGGCAAACGAGCAGTACTTC.

This clonotype was seen at least ten times. The chain carries TRBV11-2 and TRBJ1-3, with a tentative D call TRBD1 (6 bases). The CDR3 extends over 18 amino acids. CDR1 SGHAT and CDR2 FQNNGV come from the germline V gene. V was shortened by 0 bases and J by 0 bases, with 15 bases between the two germline ends. CDR3 bases: TGTGCCAGCAGCTTAGACCATTCCGACAGGCCCTCTGGAAACACCATATATTTT. Its translation: CASSLDHSDRPSGNTIYF.